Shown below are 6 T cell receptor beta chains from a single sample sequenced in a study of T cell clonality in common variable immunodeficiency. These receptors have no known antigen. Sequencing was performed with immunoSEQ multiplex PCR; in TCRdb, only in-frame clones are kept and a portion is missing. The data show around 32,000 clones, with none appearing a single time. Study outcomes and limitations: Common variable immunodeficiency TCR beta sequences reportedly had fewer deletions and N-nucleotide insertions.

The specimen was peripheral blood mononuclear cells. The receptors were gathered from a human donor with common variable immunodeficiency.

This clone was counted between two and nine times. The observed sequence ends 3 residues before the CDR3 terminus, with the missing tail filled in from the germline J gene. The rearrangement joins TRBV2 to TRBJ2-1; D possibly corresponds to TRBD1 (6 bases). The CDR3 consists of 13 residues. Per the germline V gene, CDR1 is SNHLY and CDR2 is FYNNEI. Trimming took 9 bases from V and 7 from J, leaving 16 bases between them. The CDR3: CARASGVRNEQFF. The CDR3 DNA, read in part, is TGTGCCAGAGCCTCAGGGGTCAGGAATGAG.

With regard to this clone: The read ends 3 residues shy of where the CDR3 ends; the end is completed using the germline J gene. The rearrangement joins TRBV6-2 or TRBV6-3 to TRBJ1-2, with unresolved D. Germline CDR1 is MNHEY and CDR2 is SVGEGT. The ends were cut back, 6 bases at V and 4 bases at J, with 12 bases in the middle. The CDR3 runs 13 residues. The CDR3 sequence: CASRPVGSYGYTF. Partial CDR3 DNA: TGTGCCAGCAGACCGGTAGGGTCCTATGGC.

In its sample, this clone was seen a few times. CDR3 amino acids: CASSTRTGYSNQPQHF. The DNA read from the CDR3 is TGTGCCAGTAGTACCCGGACAGGGTATAGCAATCAGCCC. The rearrangement uses TRBV19 and TRBJ1-5, with TRBD1 matching 8 bases. Read data end 3 residues before the CDR3 end; the end is taken from the germline J gene. The germline V gene has CDR1 LNHDA and CDR2 SQIVND (reference sequence). There are 16 residues in the CDR3. Trimming removed 4 bases from V and 0 bases from J; junction bases left unmatched: 5.

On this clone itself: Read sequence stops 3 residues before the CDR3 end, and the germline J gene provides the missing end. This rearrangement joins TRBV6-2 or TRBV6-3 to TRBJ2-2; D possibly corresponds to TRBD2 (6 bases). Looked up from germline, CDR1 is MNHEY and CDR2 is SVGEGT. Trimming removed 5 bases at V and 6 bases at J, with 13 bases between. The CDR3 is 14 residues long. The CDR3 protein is CASSIRPSAGELFF. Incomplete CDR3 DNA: TGTGCCAGCAGTATCCGTCCTAGCGCCGGGGAG.

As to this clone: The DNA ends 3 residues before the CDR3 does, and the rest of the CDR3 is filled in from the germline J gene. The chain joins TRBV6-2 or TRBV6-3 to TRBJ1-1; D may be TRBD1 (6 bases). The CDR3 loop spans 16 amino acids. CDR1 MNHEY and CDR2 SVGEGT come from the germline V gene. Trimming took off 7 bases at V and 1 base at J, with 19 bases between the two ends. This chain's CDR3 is CASTHEPGTTNTEAFF. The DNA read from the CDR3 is TGTGCCAGCACCCATGAACCCGGGACAACGAACACTGAA.

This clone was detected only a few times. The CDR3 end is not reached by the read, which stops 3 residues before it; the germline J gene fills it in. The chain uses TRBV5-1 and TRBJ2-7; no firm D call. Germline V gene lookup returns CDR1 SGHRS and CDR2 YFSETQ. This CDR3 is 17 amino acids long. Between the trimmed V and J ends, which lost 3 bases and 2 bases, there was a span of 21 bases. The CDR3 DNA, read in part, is TGCGCCAGCAGCTCCGACCCAGGCTTCCTAATGCCCTACGAG. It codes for CASSSDPGFLMPYE. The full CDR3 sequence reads CASSSDPGFLMPYEQYF. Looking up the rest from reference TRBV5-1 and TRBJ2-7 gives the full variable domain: KAGVTQTPRYLIKTRGQQVTLSCSPISGHRSVSWYQQTPGQGLQFLFEYFSETQRNKGNFPGRFSGRQFSNSRSEMNVSTLELGDSALYLCASSSDPGFLMPYEQYFGPGTRLTVT.